These 14 T cell receptor beta chains share one sample of origin, sequenced in a study of T cells in Graves' hyperthyroidism and ophthalmopathy. RNA transcripts provided the source from which TCR beta CDR3 regions were amplified. First-round RT-PCR targeting the TCR CDR3 was performed with the HTBI primer set. TCRdb re-analysed the multiplex PCR reads in MiXCR, keeping a single row per CDR3 protein. Of 400,000 to 600,000 distinct CDR3 sequences in the sample, 16% were seen once. Input material: blood. These TCRs come from a woman aged 25 to 39 with Graves' ophthalmopathy.

This clonotype was recorded at least ten times. The V call is TRBV6-2 or TRBV6-3, the J call TRBJ1-2; D is possibly TRBD1 (6 bases). Trimming shortened V by 0 bases and J by 5 bases, and 22 bases separated the two germline ends. The CDR3 has 18 residues. Germline CDR1 reads MNHEY; CDR2 reads SVGEGT. CDR3 sequence reads: CASSYSTVLTGASYGYTF. In nucleotides, the CDR3 is TGTGCCAGCAGTTACTCGACGGTGTTAACGGGGGCATCGTATGGCTACACCTTC.

This clonotype was observed at least ten times. The chain employs TRBV2 and TRBJ2-5; D is ambiguous. V lost 4 bases and J lost 3, with 9 bases in between. The CDR3 contains 13 residues. CDR1 SNHLY and CDR2 FYNNEI come from the germline V gene. The CDR3 loop reads CASSGYAEETQYF. CDR3 coding DNA: TGTGCCAGCAGTGGTTACGCGGAAGAGACCCAGTACTTC.

This clonotype was observed a handful of times. The genes are TRBV7-3 and TRBJ1-1; D call uncertain. The CDR3 extends over 14 amino acids. The V end was cut by 2 bases, the J end by 1 base, with 8 bases between. Germline assignment: CDR1 SGHTA and CDR2 FQGTGA. Written as DNA, the CDR3 is TGTGCCAGCAGCTTAGGGAACCAGAACACTGAAGCTTTCTTT. It translates to CASSLGNQNTEAFF.

The chain recombines TRBV5-1 with TRBJ2-5; D tentatively reads TRBD1 or TRBD2 (5 bases each). V lost 0 bases, J lost 4 bases, and 13 bases lay in between. The CDR3 consists of 15 residues. The germline V gene encodes CDR1 SGHRS and CDR2 YFSETQ. The CDR3, as DNA: TGCGCCAGCAGCTTGGGGACACTAGTAAGAGAGACCCAGTACTTC. Translated: CASSLGTLVRETQYF.

This clonotype has just a few counts. V usage is TRBV6-1 and J usage is TRBJ1-5; a weak D match, TRBD1 (5 bases). Germline values: CDR1 MNHNS, CDR2 SASEGT. The CDR3 has 16 residues. V dropped 6 bases and J dropped 1 base, with 16 bases sitting between them. The CDR3 DNA follows: TGTGCCAGCAGCCTTGGGGACGGAGACAGCAATCAGCCCCAGCATTTT. Translation: CASSLGDGDSNQPQHF.

The chain couples TRBV14 to TRBJ1-4, with D possibly TRBD1 on 5 matching bases. Germline loops: CDR1 SGHDN, CDR2 FVKESK. This CDR3 contains 21 residues. V shed 1 base and J shed 0 bases, with 24 bases lying between them. This CDR3 is CASSQVPGFRGRDPTNEKLFF. DNA of the CDR3: TGTGCCAGCAGCCAAGTACCCGGATTTCGAGGCCGGGACCCAACTAATGAAAAACTGTTTTTT.

Turning to this clonotype: One end of the junction fails to match germline, which may point to a read error. The chain carries TRBV7-2 and TRBJ2-2; D is perhaps TRBD1 (5 bases). There are 15 residues in the CDR3. Germline CDR1 reads SGHTA; CDR2 reads FQGNSA. CDR3 coding DNA: TGCGCCAGCAGCCCTGGGCCCCCAGGGACCGGGGAGCTGTTTTTT. Amino acid sequence: CASSPGPPGTGELFF.

The V and J genes are TRBV7-9 and TRBJ2-5; TRBD2 is a possible D gene (6 bases). Germline V lookup: CDR1 SEHNR, CDR2 FQNEAQ (reference sequence). The CDR3 spans 16 residues. Trimming took off 3 bases at V and 0 bases at J, with 14 bases between the two ends. The CDR3 DNA reads as TGTGCCAGCAGCTTTTTTACCGGAGGGAACCAAGAGACCCAGTACTTC. Protein: CASSFFTGGNQETQYF.

This chain uses TRBV6-1 with TRBJ2-2; D is unclear. V was pared by 7 bases and J by 5 bases, with 14 bases between. Germline assignment: CDR1 MNHNS and CDR2 SASEGT. The CDR3 has 14 residues. The CDR3 loop is CASIRVVKTGELFF. Written as DNA, the CDR3 is TGTGCCAGCATTCGGGTAGTTAAAACCGGGGAGCTGTTTTTT.

This clonotype has a handful of counts. The rearrangement uses TRBV28 and TRBJ1-4, with TRBD1 as a possible D gene (5 bases). From germline, CDR1 is MDHEN and CDR2 SYDVKM. The CDR3 consists of 15 residues. V lost 5 bases and J 8 bases, leaving 18 bases between the germline ends. CDR3: CASSPSRGIGEKLFF. CDR3 nucleotide sequence: TGTGCCAGCAGTCCCTCGAGGGGCATAGGAGAAAAACTGTTTTTT. The entire variable domain, with the rest obtained from reference TRBV28 and TRBJ1-4, is as follows: DVKVTQSSRYLVKRTGEKVFLECVQDMDHENMFWYRQDPGLGLRLIYFSYDVKMKEKGDIPEGYSVSREKKERFSLILESASTNQTSMYLCASSPSRGIGEKLFFGSGTQLSVL.

A word on this clonotype: A read error may be the cause here, since a much bigger clone is one base away. This rearrangement joins TRBV27 to TRBJ2-3; 9 bases agree with TRBD2. CDR3 length equals 17 residues. Germline CDR1 is MNHEY and CDR2 is SMNVEV (reference sequence). This CDR3 is CVSSLKSGTSSEDTQYF. The CDR3, as DNA: TGTGTCAGCAGTTTAAAGTCGGGGACTAGCAGTGAAGATACGCAGTATTTT.

This clonotype has at least ten counts. Here the CDR3 reads CASSLFRYGYTF. The CDR3 bases are TGTGCCAGCAGTTTATTTCGATATGGCTACACCTTC. The chain links TRBV28 to TRBJ1-2; D remains ambiguous. This CDR3 has 12 residues. Trimming removed 1 base from V and 5 bases from J, with 5 bases in between. CDR1 and CDR2 (germline): MDHEN, SYDVKM.

The rearrangement links TRBV5-1 to TRBJ2-5; D ambiguous. This CDR3 is built from 14 residues. CDR1 is SGHRS, CDR2 YFSETQ, per germline. Deletions cut 2 bases from V and 6 bases from J, with 14 bases between. CDR3 in amino acids: CASSFQEVVQTQYF. In DNA, the CDR3 is TGCGCCAGCAGCTTTCAAGAGGTTGTGCAGACCCAGTACTTC.

This clonotype showed up many times. V usage is TRBV28 and J usage is TRBJ2-5; unclear D gene. Trimming left V 2 bases short and J 5 bases short, with 6 bases between. Germline values: CDR1 MDHEN, CDR2 SYDVKM. CDR3 length equals 12 residues. CDR3 sequence (DNA): TGTGCCAGCAGTTTAATACGGGAGACCCAGTACTTC. Protein product: CASSLIRETQYF.